The T cell receptor (beta chain) described here comes from a study of control samples from healthy donors and cancer patients. The repertoire was sequenced with immunoSEQ multiplex PCR; TCRdb's copy has only in-frame clones and lacks some. This table has about 72,000 clones, 85% to 95% appearing once. V lost 4 bases and J lost 3; bases outside the gene matches: 4. The CDR3 length is 14 residues. Germline loops: CDR1 LNHNV, CDR2 YYDKDF (reference sequence). Specimen: blood. The chain uses TRBV15 and TRBJ2-3; 7 bases match TRBD1. The receptor was isolated from an older woman in good health. This CDR3 is CATSTDRVTDTQYF. CDR3 sequence (DNA): TGTGCCACCAGCACCGACAGGGTTACAGATACGCAGTATTTT.